In this sample, the clone carrying this T cell receptor beta chain turned up a few times. These data originate in a study of CD8+ T cells in alopecia areata. This CDR3 comprises 13 residues. V was cut by 5 bases and J by 2 bases, with 10 bases left in between. Germline CDR1 SEHNR, CDR2 FQNEAQ (reference sequence). Following RNA extraction, reverse transcription yielded cDNA that acted as the sequencing template. Produced via immunoSEQ multiplex PCR; TCRdb's table is partial and in-frame only. Here the sample spans about 190,000 clones, 45% to 65% being singletons. This sample's treatment: oral pan-JAK inhibitor, 5-10 mg twice daily.

The TCR sequence derives from a human donor with alopecia areata. Specimen: CD4+ T cells sorted from blood, collected at week 4, from a patient treated with tofacitinib. The chain uses TRBV7-9 and TRBJ2-7; D is possibly TRBD1 (5 bases). CDR3 in amino acids: CASSIGAAYEQYF. The CDR3 coding sequence is TGTGCCAGCAGCATAGGGGCTGCCTACGAGCAGTACTTC. The variable domain in full, with the rest retrieved from reference TRBV7-9 and TRBJ2-7, is DTGVSQNPRHKITKRGQNVTFRCDPISEHNRLYWYRQTLGQGPEFLTYFQNEAQLEKSRLLSDRFSAERPKGSFSTLEIQRTEQGDSAMYLCASSIGAAYEQYFGPGTRLTVT.